Shown below are 17 T cell receptor beta chains from a single sample sequenced in a study of T cell changes during pregnancy in multiple sclerosis. Using immunoSEQ multiplex PCR, the repertoire was profiled, and TCRdb retains in-frame clones only, with some absent. The sample has about 42,000 clones; approximately 92% are singletons. The sample consisted of CD4+ T cells from peripheral blood mononuclear cells, taken after pregnancy. All receptors derive from a female donor in good health, enrolled as a control in a pregnancy study.

The chain uses TRBV25-1 and TRBJ1-1; 7 nucleotides match TRBD1. This CDR3 comprises 14 residues. The junction had 3 bases not matched to a gene; V was cut back by 4 bases and J by 1 base. Germline assignment: CDR1 MGHDK and CDR2 SYGVNS. The CDR3 nucleotides are TGTGCCAGCAGTGGGGGGACAGCGAACACTGAAGCTTTCTTT. This translates into CASSGGTANTEAFF.

This chain uses TRBV5-6 with TRBJ2-1; 7 nucleotides align to TRBD1. Germline V CDR1 and CDR2: SGHDT, YYEEEE. With V trimmed by 1 base and J by 8 bases, 3 bases remained unmatched. The CDR3 covers 13 residues. In nucleotides, the CDR3 is TGTGCCAGCAGCTTGAGGGGGCGGGATGAGCAGTTCTTC. Its translation is CASSLRGRDEQFF.

This chain joins TRBV4-2 and TRBJ2-3; TRBD2 aligns across 8 bases. CDR1 and CDR2 (germline): LGHNA, YNFKEQ. The CDR3 has 15 residues. The junction had 5 bases not matched to a gene; V was cut back by 4 bases and J by 2 bases. CDR3 bases: TGTGCCAGCAGCCCTCAGCGGGGGATCACAGATACGCAGTATTTT. Translation gives CASSPQRGITDTQYF.

This rearrangement joins TRBV7-9 to TRBJ2-7, with TRBD1 matching over 9 bases. This CDR3 is 15 amino acids long. From germline, CDR1 is SEHNR and CDR2 FQNEAQ (reference sequence). V was pared by 3 bases and J by 2 bases, with 5 bases of the junction left unmatched. Here the CDR3 reads CASSFRQGGTYEQYF. The CDR3, as DNA: TGTGCCAGCAGCTTCCGACAGGGGGGGACCTACGAGCAGTACTTC.

The chain has TRBV28 and TRBJ1-1, with 8 positions matching TRBD1. Germline V CDR1 and CDR2: MDHEN, SYDVKM. The CDR3 contains 16 residues. V shed 6 bases and J 1 base; nucleotides not matched to a gene: 10. The chain's CDR3 is CASSSPGQGENTEAFF. CDR3 coding DNA: TGTGCCAGCAGCTCCCCCGGACAGGGAGAGAACACTGAAGCTTTCTTT.

This clone was detected only a few times. This sequence joins TRBV28 and TRBJ1-1; D gene uncertain. Trimming removed 6 bases from V and 9 bases from J, with 14 bases in between. In germline, CDR1 is MDHEN, CDR2 SYDVKM. The length of the CDR3 is 12 residues. The CDR3 region is CASRREDNQAFF. The CDR3, as DNA: TGTGCCAGCAGACGGGAGGATAACCAAGCTTTCTTT.

This clone appeared a single time. The gene calls are TRBV9 and TRBJ1-4; TRBD1 aligns across 10 bases. Germline CDR1 is SGDLS and CDR2 is YYNGEE. With 4 bases clipped from V and 7 bases from J, the junction kept 4 bases outside the gene matches. The CDR3 loop spans 14 amino acids. CDR3 amino acids: CASSKGQGREKLFF. The CDR3, as DNA: TGTGCCAGCAGCAAGGGACAGGGGCGTGAAAAACTGTTTTTT.

The chain joins TRBV19 to TRBJ1-6; 8 bases align to TRBD1. This CDR3 is 13 amino acids long. V dropped 5 bases and J dropped 12; count of bases not matched to a gene: 6. CDR1 and CDR2 from the germline V gene are LNHDA and SQIVND (reference sequence). The CDR3 here is CASSAGQGLPLHF. The CDR3 region has the DNA TGTGCCAGTAGTGCCGGACAGGGTTTACCCCTCCACTTT.

This chain joins TRBV28 and TRBJ1-1; D is undetermined. This CDR3 has 17 residues. The germline V gene has CDR1 MDHEN and CDR2 SYDVKM. Trimming took 4 bases from V and 3 from J, leaving 21 bases between them. This chain's CDR3 is CASSSPLFIVVDTEAFF. CDR3 in DNA: TGTGCCAGCAGTTCCCCACTCTTTATAGTGGTGGACACTGAAGCTTTCTTT.

The rearrangement joins TRBV7-6 to TRBJ2-7, with D maybe TRBD2 (6 bases). V was cut by 0 bases and J by 2 bases, with 11 bases left in between. The CDR3 loop spans 15 amino acids. Germline V gene sequence: CDR1 SGHVS, CDR2 FNYEAQ. The CDR3 DNA is TGTGCCAGCAGCTTAGCCGGGACTGGTACCTACGAGCAGTACTTC. This encodes CASSLAGTGTYEQYF.

The V call is TRBV6-1, the J call TRBJ1-4; 7 nucleotides agree with TRBD1. This CDR3 is 14 amino acids long. CDR1 MNHNS and CDR2 SASEGT come from the germline V gene. V lost 8 bases and J lost 3; bases outside the gene matches: 6. In nucleotides, the CDR3 is TGTGCCAGCGAGACGACAGGGCCTAATGAAAAACTGTTTTTT. Protein: CASETTGPNEKLFF.

A note on this clone: Other DNA sequences in this specimen translate into the identical CDR3. In DNA, the CDR3 is TGTGCCAGCAGTTTCCCAGGGAGGGATGGCTACACCTTC. Translating it yields CASSFPGRDGYTF. The chain joins TRBV28 to TRBJ1-2; a weak D match, TRBD1 (5 bases). CDR1 is MDHEN, CDR2 SYDVKM, per germline. The CDR3 covers 13 residues. Trimming took 3 bases from V and 6 from J, leaving 11 bases between them.

This chain links TRBV28 with TRBJ1-2; maybe TRBD1 (5 bases). Deletions cut 5 bases from V and 3 bases from J, with 13 bases between. This CDR3 comprises 14 residues. The germline V gene has CDR1 MDHEN and CDR2 SYDVKM. CDR3 coding DNA: TGTGCCAGCAGTACAGCCCGGGGGGACTATGGCTACACCTTC. Encoded protein: CASSTARGDYGYTF.

The chain recombines TRBV28 with TRBJ2-7; D ambiguous. The CDR3 has 14 residues. V lost 2 bases, J lost 0 bases, and 8 bases lay in between. Per germline, CDR1 MDHEN and CDR2 SYDVKM. CDR3 DNA sequence: TGTGCCAGCAGTTTAGCGGTAAGCTCCTACGAGCAGTACTTC. Amino acid sequence: CASSLAVSSYEQYF.

The chain couples TRBV27 to TRBJ1-2, with 8 nucleotides matching TRBD1. CDR1 and CDR2 (germline): MNHEY, SMNVEV (reference sequence). V lost 6 bases, J lost 5 bases, and 8 bases stayed unmatched. The CDR3 runs to 14 residues. CDR3 DNA sequence: TGTGCCAGCAGGAGAGCGGACAGGGAGTATGGCTACACCTTC. Protein: CASRRADREYGYTF.

Here the CDR3 DNA reads TGTGCCAGTAGTATAGGTCAGGGATCCTATGGCTACACCTTC. Its protein product is CASSIGQGSYGYTF. The genes are TRBV19 and TRBJ1-2; D perhaps matches TRBD1 (5 bases). Between the trimmed V and J ends, which lost 1 base and 4 bases, there was a span of 10 bases. This CDR3 has 14 amino acids. From germline, CDR1 is LNHDA and CDR2 SQIVND (reference sequence).

This chain connects TRBV4-3 to TRBJ1-3; D is undetermined. The germline V and J ends were trimmed by 0 bases and 0 bases, with 9 bases remaining between them. The CDR3 is 16 amino acids. Germline-derived CDR1 and CDR2 are LGHNA and YSLEER. This CDR3 reads CASSQEVTSSGNTIYF. The CDR3 DNA is TGCGCCAGCAGCCAAGAAGTTACAAGCTCTGGAAACACCATATATTTT.